This passage covers 20 T cell receptor beta chains from one sample sequenced in a study of Ad26.COV2.S vaccination and SARS-CoV-2 variants. Treatment noted: some 20 received Ad26.COV2.S at low or high dose, single or two shots; several received placebo; per-sample allocation not given. Sampling was performed 63 days after the first vaccine or placebo injection. TCRdb keeps only in-frame clones here, not all; method: immunoSEQ multiplex PCR. Among fewer than 400,000 clones listed, about 82% were seen once. The specimen was peripheral blood, collected in a trial of Ad26.COV2.S vaccine versus placebo. Receptor source: a person between 18 and 59 years old who received the Ad26.COV2.S COVID-19 vaccine or a placebo.

The CDR3 nucleotides are TGTGCCAGCTCGAGAGAGGGGAGTCAATCATCACCCCTCCACTTT. This gives the protein CASSREGSQSSPLHF. The chain couples TRBV18 to TRBJ1-6; D might be TRBD1 (5 bases). The CDR3 sequence is 15 residues long. Trimming pared 6 bases from V and 10 bases from J, leaving 19 bases between. The V gene's germline CDR1 is KGHSH and CDR2 LQKENI. Full variable domain (rest looked up from reference TRBV18 and TRBJ1-6): NAGVMQNPRHLVRRRGQEARLRCSPMKGHSHVYWYRQLPEEGLKFMVYLQKENIIDESGMPKERFSAEFPKEGPSILRIQQVVRGDSAAYFCASSREGSQSSPLHFGNGTRLTVT.

The V call is TRBV4-1, the J call TRBJ2-1; the match to TRBD2 covers 11 bases. The CDR3 sequence is 16 residues long. The V gene's germline CDR1 is MGHRA and CDR2 YSYEKL. Trimming cost V 3 bases and J 4 bases; bases outside gene matches: 5. The CDR3 DNA follows: TGCGCCAGCAGCCAGGACCTAGCGGGGGGTTACAATGAGCAGTTCTTC. This gives the protein CASSQDLAGGYNEQFF.

J is TRBJ2-7 and V is TRBV6-1; tentative D call: TRBD2 (5 bases). CDR1 MNHNS and CDR2 SASEGT come from the germline V gene. V was shortened by 6 bases and J by 7 bases, with 25 bases between the two germline ends. The CDR3 totals 16 residues. CDR3 DNA sequence: TGTGCCAGCAGGGAATGGCCGGGATTCATGTCGGGAGAGCAGTACTTC. It codes for CASREWPGFMSGEQYF.

The J gene is TRBJ1-5, the V gene TRBV28; D ambiguous. The CDR3 consists of 15 residues. V lost 4 bases and J 2 bases, leaving 12 bases between the germline ends. Germline-derived CDR1 and CDR2 are MDHEN and SYDVKM. This chain's CDR3 is CASSYLLRGNQPQHF. CDR3 bases: TGTGCCAGCAGTTACCTCCTTAGGGGCAATCAGCCCCAGCATTTT.

The V and J genes are TRBV7-2 and TRBJ2-3, with D maybe TRBD2 (5 bases). Germline V lookup: CDR1 SGHTA, CDR2 FQGNSA. This CDR3 has 15 residues. V was clipped by 7 bases and J by 4 bases, with 18 bases between them. CDR3 region: CASKSVVGAADTQYF. The CDR3 bases are TGTGCCAGCAAATCCGTGGTGGGAGCAGCAGATACGCAGTATTTT.

This clone has only one observation. V usage is TRBV10-3 and J usage is TRBJ2-7, with D possibly being TRBD1 (6 bases). Germline CDR1 reads ENHRY; CDR2 reads SYGVKD. V dropped 11 bases and J dropped 2 bases, with 16 bases sitting between them. The CDR3 is made up of 13 amino acids. The CDR3 sequence: CAFRRDTTYEQYF. The DNA for the CDR3 is TGTGCCTTCCGCCGGGACACCACCTACGAGCAGTACTTC.

The chain couples TRBV29-1 to TRBJ2-1; maybe TRBD1 (6 bases). Trimming cost V 2 bases and J 2 bases, with 16 bases left between them. From germline, CDR1 is SQVTM and CDR2 ANQGSEA. The CDR3 is 16 amino acids. CDR3 sequence: CSVEFVGRGTYNEQFF. The CDR3 DNA reads TGCAGCGTTGAATTTGTGGGCAGGGGAACCTACAATGAGCAGTTCTTC.

A few counts support this clone. The V gene is TRBV3-1 (or the pseudogene TRBV3-2), the J gene TRBJ2-1, with 11 bases that match TRBD2. The CDR3 runs to 20 residues. The V gene end was trimmed by 0 bases and the J gene end by 5 bases; junction bases not matched to a gene: 15. Germline V lookup: CDR1 LGHDT, CDR2 YNNKEL (reference sequence). CDR3 DNA: TGTGCCAGCAGCCAAGATCGTCGAATGGGTCTAGCGGGGGGCCACAATGAGCAGTTCTTC. It encodes CASSQDRRMGLAGGHNEQFF.

This rearrangement joins TRBV4-2 to TRBJ2-1, with TRBD1 matching over 10 bases. This CDR3 spans 16 amino acids. J lost 6 bases, V lost 4 bases, and 9 bases had no gene match. CDR1 is LGHNA and CDR2 is YNFKEQ in the germline V gene. The CDR3 nucleotides are TGTGCCAGCAGCCGGACCGGGACAGGGGCAGTCAATGAGCAGTTCTTC. It is translated as CASSRTGTGAVNEQFF.

The genes are TRBV19 and TRBJ1-5; 8 bases agree with TRBD1. This CDR3 is built from 14 residues. V trimming: 7 bases; J trimming: 3 bases; junction bases outside the gene matches: 5. Germline V lookup: CDR1 LNHDA, CDR2 SQIVND (reference sequence). CDR3: CASMVQGANQPQHF. The CDR3 DNA follows: TGTGCCAGTATGGTGCAGGGGGCCAATCAGCCCCAGCATTTT.

As concerns this clone: The junction and the germline gene differ at one end; a read error may be behind it. The chain links TRBV6-1 to TRBJ2-3; 10 bases map to TRBD1. Germline V lookup: CDR1 MNHNS, CDR2 SASEGT. The CDR3 runs 15 residues. DNA of the CDR3: TGTGCCAGCAGTAAAGCGGGACAGGGGATAGATACGCAGTATTTT. Translation gives CASSKAGQGIDTQYF.

This rearrangement joins TRBV28 to TRBJ1-2; perhaps TRBD1 as D (6 bases). The V and J ends lost 3 bases and 5 bases respectively, with 16 bases between them. CDR3 length: 15 residues. Germline V gene data show CDR1 as MDHEN and CDR2 as SYDVKM. CDR3 sequence: CASSFEGQRLYGYTF. In nucleotides, the CDR3 is TGTGCCAGCAGTTTTGAAGGACAGAGACTTTATGGCTACACCTTC.

The chain recombines TRBV18 with TRBJ1-2, with D perhaps matching TRBD1 (6 bases). This CDR3 contains 15 residues. Trimming removed 0 bases from V and 3 bases from J, with 11 bases in between. Germline assignment: CDR1 KGHSH and CDR2 LQKENI. CDR3 sequence reads: CASSPPTGQHYGYTF. The CDR3 DNA reads as TGTGCCAGCTCACCACCTACGGGACAACACTATGGCTACACCTTC. The full variable domain, its missing parts supplied by reference TRBV18 and TRBJ1-2, is NAGVMQNPRHLVRRRGQEARLRCSPMKGHSHVYWYRQLPEEGLKFMVYLQKENIIDESGMPKERFSAEFPKEGPSILRIQQVVRGDSAAYFCASSPPTGQHYGYTFGSGTRLTVV.

V usage is TRBV30 and J usage is TRBJ1-6; tentative D call: TRBD1 (6 bases). The germline V gene encodes CDR1 GTSNPN and CDR2 SVGIG (reference sequence). The ends were cut back, 4 bases at V and 14 bases at J, with 18 bases in the middle. The length of the CDR3 is 13 residues. The CDR3 sequence is CAWIGQGYQALHF. The CDR3 DNA sequence: TGTGCCTGGATCGGCCAGGGGTATCAGGCCCTCCACTTT.

The chain joins TRBV6-1 to TRBJ2-2; 7 nucleotides match TRBD1. The CDR3 is 15 residues long. V lost 2 bases to trimming and J lost 1 base; unmatched junction nucleotides: 1. Germline CDR1 MNHNS, CDR2 SASEGT. The CDR3 reads CASSERDRNTGELFF. The CDR3, as DNA: TGTGCCAGCAGTGAACGGGACAGGAACACCGGGGAGCTGTTTTTT.

This clone was picked up one time. The chain links TRBV28 to TRBJ2-1; 8 positions match TRBD1. The CDR3 contains 15 residues. CDR1 MDHEN and CDR2 SYDVKM come from the germline V gene. The V segment lost 4 bases and the J segment 7 bases; nucleotides outside the gene matches: 9. This CDR3 reads CASSSGQGAWNEQFF. The CDR3 DNA reads as TGTGCCAGCAGTTCTGGGCAGGGGGCATGGAATGAGCAGTTCTTC.

This clone was observed a few times. This chain uses TRBV5-1 with TRBJ2-7; TRBD2 agrees at 7 bases. Germline assignment: CDR1 SGHRS and CDR2 YFSETQ. Trimming took 2 bases from V and 0 from J; bases not matched to a gene: 2. This CDR3 region has 14 residues. CDR3 DNA: TGCGCCAGCAGCTTACTAGCGAACTCCTACGAGCAGTACTTC. Translated, it gives CASSLLANSYEQYF.

The CDR3 coding sequence is TGTGCCAGCAGTCGGGGACTCCATAATTCACCCCTCCACTTT. It yields the protein CASSRGLHNSPLHF. V gene TRBV6-5 combines with J gene TRBJ1-6; D possibly corresponds to TRBD1 (5 bases). Trimming cost V 5 bases and J 5 bases, with 10 bases left between them. The CDR3 has 14 amino acids. Germline CDR1 reads MNHEY; CDR2 reads SVGAGI.

The chain employs TRBV27 and TRBJ2-7; 11 bases align to TRBD1. The length of the CDR3 is 16 residues. Germline V gives CDR1 MNHEY, CDR2 SMNVEV (reference sequence). V dropped 5 bases and J dropped 3; count of bases not matched to a gene: 9. The CDR3 reads CASSKRTGTGGYEQYF. CDR3 nucleotides: TGTGCCAGCAGTAAACGTACCGGGACAGGGGGCTACGAGCAGTACTTC.

In nucleotides, the CDR3 is TGCAGTGCTAGTCAGGGGGGCGGCAAAAACATTCAGTACTTC. Encoded protein: CSASQGGGKNIQYF. This chain links TRBV20-1 with TRBJ2-4, with a weak D call TRBD1 (7 bases). This CDR3 comprises 14 residues. Deletions cut 3 bases from V and 3 bases from J, with 12 bases between. The germline gives CDR1 DFQATT, CDR2 SNEGSKA (reference sequence).